This is a list of T cell receptor beta chains from one sample in a study of blood T cell repertoires in COVID-19. Data came from immunoSEQ multiplex PCR; TCRdb stores just in-frame clones and leaves some out. The table shows tens of thousands of clones, with 88% occurring only once. Material for sequencing was peripheral blood. The receptor set was obtained from a human donor in a cohort sampled during active COVID-19. CDR3s include the opening cysteine and the closing phenylalanine or tryptophan. The D gene is left open where the match is weak. Rows may omit the clone size; those that give it use once, few, many or a size class.

abundance	d_gene	v_gene	j_gene	CDR3aa	CDR3nt
NA	NA	TRBV7-2	TRBJ2-1	CASSLGRGSYNEQFF	TGTGCCAGCAGCTTAGGGAGGGGCTCCTACAATGAGCAGTTCTTC
NA	NA	TRBV11-1	TRBJ2-3	CASSRGGAGLTDTQYF	TGTGCCAGCAGCCGTGGGGGGGCAGGGCTCACAGATACGCAGTATTTT
NA	NA	TRBV7-2	TRBJ2-4	CASSSTREPNIQYF	TGTGCCAGCAGCTCGACAAGGGAGCCAAACATTCAGTACTTC
NA	NA	TRBV30	TRBJ1-5	CAWSRGSQPQHF	TGTGCCTGGAGTCGGGGGAGTCAGCCCCAGCATTTT
NA	NA	TRBV5-1	TRBJ2-7	CASSFRQGGNYEQYF	TGCGCCAGCAGCTTTCGACAGGGAGGAAACTACGAGCAGTACTTC
NA	TRBD1	TRBV2	TRBJ1-5	CASSGQGAAQPQHF	TGTGCCAGCAGTGGACAGGGAGCGGCTCAGCCCCAGCATTTT
NA	NA	TRBV5-1	TRBJ2-2	CASSLGVPKSTGELFF	TGCGCCAGCAGCCTCGGGGTTCCGAAGAGCACCGGGGAACTGTTTTTT
NA	NA	TRBV19	TRBJ2-1	CASSVGSKNEQFF	TGTGCCAGTAGTGTCGGGAGTAAGAATGAGCAGTTCTTC
NA	NA	TRBV7-3	TRBJ1-1	CASSRIQGTEAFF	TGTGCCAGCAGCCGGATTCAGGGGACTGAAGCTTTCTTT
NA	NA	TRBV6-5	TRBJ2-5	CASRVQGRGETQYF	TGTGCCAGCAGGGTACAGGGACGGGGAGAGACCCAGTACTTC
NA	NA	TRBV7-2	TRBJ1-2	CASSLTGHLNYGYTF	TGTGCCAGCAGCTTAACAGGGCACCTAAACTATGGCTACACCTTC
NA	TRBD2	TRBV18	TRBJ2-1	CASSTTSGGNNEQFF	TGTGCCAGCTCAACGACTAGCGGGGGAAACAATGAGCAGTTCTTC
once	NA	TRBV7-2	TRBJ2-7	CASSVRESSYEQYF	TGTGCCAGCAGCGTGAGGGAGAGCTCCTACGAGCAGTACTTC
NA	NA	TRBV11-3	TRBJ2-1	CASSLYNGEQFF	TGTGCCAGCAGCTTATATAACGGGGAGCAGTTCTTC
once	NA	TRBV15	TRBJ1-5	CATSRDLNLNQHF	TGTGCCACCAGCAGAGATCTGAACTTAAACCAGCATTTT
NA	NA	TRBV19	TRBJ2-6	CASSLGAGANVLTF	TGTGCCAGTAGCCTGGGAGCTGGGGCCAACGTCCTGACTTTC
NA	NA	TRBV11-2	TRBJ2-7	CASSFGLGSVYEQYF	TGTGCCAGCAGTTTTGGGCTGGGGAGTGTCTACGAGCAGTACTTC
NA	TRBD1	TRBV18	TRBJ2-2	CASSKGQGSNTGELFF	TGTGCCAGCTCAAAAGGACAGGGATCGAACACCGGGGAGCTGTTTTTT
NA	NA	TRBV29-1	TRBJ1-4	CSVQNSPGEKLFF	TGCAGCGTCCAGAATTCCCCGGGGGAAAAACTGTTTTTT
few	TRBD1	TRBV24-1	TRBJ1-4	CATSDSTGVGTNEKLFF	TGTGCCACCAGTGACTCCACAGGGGTGGGGACTAATGAAAAACTGTTTTTT
NA	NA	TRBV6-1	TRBJ2-3	CASSETVADTDTQYF	TGTGCCAGCAGTGAAACCGTAGCGGACACAGATACGCAGTATTTT
NA	TRBD2	TRBV2	TRBJ2-3	CASTRENTDTQYF	TGTGCCAGCACGCGGGAGAACACAGATACGCAGTATTTT
NA	NA	TRBV9	TRBJ1-1	CASSVGQGRFTEAFF	TGTGCCAGCAGCGTAGGCCAGGGGCGCTTCACTGAAGCTTTCTTT
NA	TRBD2	TRBV4-2	TRBJ2-3	CASSRTSGGMDTQYF	TGTGCCAGCAGCAGGACTAGCGGGGGGATGGATACGCAGTATTTT
NA	NA	TRBV2	TRBJ2-4	CASRGQRNIQYF	TGTGCCTCCAGGGGCCAACGGAACATTCAGTACTTC
NA	TRBD1	TRBV6-6	TRBJ1-3	CASSWTGPGNTIYF	TGTGCCAGCAGCTGGACAGGTCCTGGAAACACCATATATTTT
NA	TRBD1	TRBV25-1	TRBJ1-2	CASRRTGFNYGYTF	TGTGCCAGCAGGAGGACAGGGTTTAACTATGGCTACACCTTC
NA	NA	TRBV11-2	TRBJ1-1	CASSLSQNTEAFF	TGTGCCAGCAGCTTAAGCCAGAACACTGAAGCTTTCTTT
NA	NA	TRBV5-5	TRBJ2-5	CASSSDRGETQYF	TGTGCCAGCAGCTCGGACAGAGGAGAGACCCAGTACTTC
NA	NA	TRBV4-2	TRBJ1-4	CASSQPQGAREKLFF	TGTGCCAGCAGCCAGCCCCAAGGGGCGAGAGAAAAACTGTTTTTT
NA	NA	TRBV7-6	TRBJ1-3	CASSLGVRDSGNTIYF	TGTGCCAGCAGCTTAGGAGTCAGGGACTCTGGAAACACCATATATTTT
NA	NA	TRBV24-1	TRBJ2-5	CATSAGGGGQQETQYF	TGTGCCACCAGTGCCGGGGGCGGGGGTCAACAAGAGACCCAGTACTTC